The clone carrying this T cell receptor (beta chain) was recorded only once. Its target is not known. Profiling relied on immunoSEQ multiplex PCR, and the TCRdb table lists in-frame clones only, not all of them. The sample yields around 21,000 clones, 70% to 85% seen once. Buffy coats from healthy blood donors served as controls. This entry is derived from a study of STAT5B mutations in CD4+ large granular lymphocyte leukemia. Overall study context: Healthy donors showed HLA-associated enrichment of the CDR3 'QG' motif.

The study, taken as a whole, reports: Patient CD4-sorted repertoires looked more clonal than healthy CD4+ repertoires, even without putative leukemic clones.

CDR3 length equals 11 residues. V was trimmed by 5 bases and J by 2 bases, leaving 3 bases between them. Looked up from germline, CDR1 is SGDLS and CDR2 is YYNGEE. The V and J genes are TRBV9 and TRBJ2-3, with D hard to call. This TCR derives from a human donor in good health. The sample consisted of CD4+ T cells from blood buffy coats. The CDR3 is CASRVTDTQYF. The CDR3 nucleotides read TGTGCCAGCAGAGTCACAGATACGCAGTATTTT.